The T cell receptor (beta chain) under discussion was sequenced for a study of shared clonotypes between healthy human individuals. Study-level points and caveats: Non-shared clonotypes were found to have lower generation probabilities than the clonotypes that were shared by all four of the sorted-subset donors.

A few counts support this clone. Its target is unknown. CDR1 and CDR2 (germline): SGHDN, FVKESK. V shed 1 base and J 4 bases; nucleotides not matched to a gene: 10. The CDR3 totals 19 residues. Deep-level assay runs were performed. Measured with immunoSEQ multiplex PCR; TCRdb has only the in-frame clones, and not every one. Of about 710,000 clones in the sample, 55% to 75% were seen once. The sequence came from a woman aged 30 to 39 in good health. V and J are TRBV14 and TRBJ2-1; TRBD2 matches at 13 bases. Sequencing was done on a sample of memory CD4+ T cells sorted from blood. This sample's subset: CD45RA-negative fraction. CDR3 bases: TGTGCCAGCAGCCAAGCCCTGGAGACTAGCGGGAGGTTATACAATGAGCAGTTCTTC. It specifies CASSQALETSGRLYNEQFF. Full variable domain (rest looked up from reference TRBV14 and TRBJ2-1): EAGVTQFPSHSVIEKGQTVTLRCDPISGHDNLYWYRRVMGKEIKFLLHFVKESKQDESGMPNNRFLAERTGGTYSTLKVQPAELEDSGVYFCASSQALETSGRLYNEQFFGPGTRLTVL.